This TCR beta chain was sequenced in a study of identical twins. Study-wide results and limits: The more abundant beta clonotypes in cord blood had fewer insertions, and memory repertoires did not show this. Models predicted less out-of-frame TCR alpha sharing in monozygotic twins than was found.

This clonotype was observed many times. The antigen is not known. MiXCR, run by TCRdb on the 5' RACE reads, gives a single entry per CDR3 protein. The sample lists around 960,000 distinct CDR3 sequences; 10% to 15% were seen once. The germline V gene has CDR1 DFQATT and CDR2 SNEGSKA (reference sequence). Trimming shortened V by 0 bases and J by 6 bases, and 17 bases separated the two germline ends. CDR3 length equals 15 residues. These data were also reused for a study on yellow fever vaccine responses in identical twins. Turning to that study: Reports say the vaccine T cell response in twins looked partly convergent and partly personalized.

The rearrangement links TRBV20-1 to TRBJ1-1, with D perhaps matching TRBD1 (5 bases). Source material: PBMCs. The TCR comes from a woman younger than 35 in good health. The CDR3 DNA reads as TGCAGTGCTAGAGATCTTGGGGCGTCGTTCGCTGAAGCTTTCTTT. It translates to CSARDLGASFAEAFF.